One and the same sample provided the 5 T cell receptor beta chains below, sequenced in a study of PD-1 blockade in mismatch repair-deficient tumors. Data came from immunoSEQ multiplex PCR; TCRdb stores just in-frame clones and leaves some out. Among about 63,000 clones listed, approximately 90% were seen once. Here the sequenced sample was peripheral blood, taken 52 weeks after starting pembrolizumab. These receptors originate from an adult with mismatch repair-deficient cancer.

J is TRBJ1-1 and V is TRBV5-4; 9 bases are a match to TRBD1. This CDR3 has 15 residues. Unmatched junction bases numbered 9, after V lost 4 bases and J lost 5 bases. CDR1 is SGHNT and CDR2 is YYREEE in the germline V gene (reference sequence). In DNA form, the CDR3 reads TGTGCCAGCAGCAACACAGGGGGCCGGGGGACTGAAGCTTTCTTT. Residues: CASSNTGGRGTEAFF.

The rearrangement links TRBV9 to TRBJ2-2; D is unresolved. V shed 0 bases and J shed 6 bases, with 6 bases lying between them. The CDR3 spans 13 residues. Germline assignment: CDR1 SGDLS and CDR2 YYNGEE. This CDR3 is CASSVGLAGELFF. In nucleotides, the CDR3 is TGTGCCAGCAGCGTAGGGCTAGCCGGGGAGCTGTTTTTT.

CDR3 DNA: TGTGCCAGCAGCCAAGGACAGACGAACACCGGGGAGCTGTTTTTT. It specifies CASSQGQTNTGELFF. This chain connects TRBV9 to TRBJ2-2, with a tentative D call TRBD1 (6 bases). The CDR3 length is 15 residues. Trimming pared 4 bases from V and 0 bases from J, leaving 10 bases between. Germline V CDR1 and CDR2: SGDLS, YYNGEE.

This chain links TRBV4-3 with TRBJ1-6, with TRBD1 identical over 7 bases. The CDR3 is 19 residues long. The germline V gene encodes CDR1 LGHNA and CDR2 YSLEER. Losses at the gene ends were 0 bases for V and 8 bases for J; bases not matched to a gene: 16. Here the CDR3 DNA reads TGCGCCAGCAGCCAAGATCTGGGAATTAACAGGGGCCGGTATTCACCCCTCCACTTT. Protein product: CASSQDLGINRGRYSPLHF.

CDR3 loop: CASMPWGPPGEQYF. The DNA for the CDR3 is TGTGCCAGTATGCCATGGGGCCCCCCTGGCGAGCAGTACTTC. This chain uses TRBV27 with TRBJ2-7; tentative D call: TRBD1 (5 bases). The germline V gene encodes CDR1 MNHEY and CDR2 SMNVEV (reference sequence). The CDR3 covers 14 residues. V was clipped by 9 bases and J by 6 bases, with 21 bases between them.